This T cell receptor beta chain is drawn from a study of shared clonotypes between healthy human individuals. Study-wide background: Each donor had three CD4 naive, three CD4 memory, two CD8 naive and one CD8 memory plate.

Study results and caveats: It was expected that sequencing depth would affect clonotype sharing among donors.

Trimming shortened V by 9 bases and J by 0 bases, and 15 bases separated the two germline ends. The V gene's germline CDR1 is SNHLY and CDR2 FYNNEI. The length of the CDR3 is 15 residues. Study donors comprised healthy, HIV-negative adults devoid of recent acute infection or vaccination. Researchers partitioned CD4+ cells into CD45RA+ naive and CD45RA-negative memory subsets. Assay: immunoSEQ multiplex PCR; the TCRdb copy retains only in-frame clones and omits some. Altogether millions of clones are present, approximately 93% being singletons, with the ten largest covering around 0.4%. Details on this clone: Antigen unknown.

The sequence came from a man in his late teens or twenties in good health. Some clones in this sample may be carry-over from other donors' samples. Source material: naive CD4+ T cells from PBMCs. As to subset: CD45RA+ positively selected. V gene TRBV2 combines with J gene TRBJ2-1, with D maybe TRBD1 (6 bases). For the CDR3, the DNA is TGTGCCAGTGGTCAGGGGTGGAGCTCCTACAATGAGCAGTTCTTC. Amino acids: CASGQGWSSYNEQFF.